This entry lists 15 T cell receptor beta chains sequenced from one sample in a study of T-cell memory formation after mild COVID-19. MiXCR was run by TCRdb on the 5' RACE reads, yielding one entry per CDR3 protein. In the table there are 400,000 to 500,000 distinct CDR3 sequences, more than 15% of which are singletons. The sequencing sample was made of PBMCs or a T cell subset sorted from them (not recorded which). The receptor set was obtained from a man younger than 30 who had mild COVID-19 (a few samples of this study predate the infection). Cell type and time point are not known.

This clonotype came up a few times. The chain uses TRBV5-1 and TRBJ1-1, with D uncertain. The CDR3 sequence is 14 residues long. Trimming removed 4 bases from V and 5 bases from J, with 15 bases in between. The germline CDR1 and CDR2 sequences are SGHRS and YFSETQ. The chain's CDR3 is CASSTGVLGTEAFF. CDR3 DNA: TGCGCCAGCAGCACCGGGGTCCTAGGGACTGAAGCTTTCTTT.

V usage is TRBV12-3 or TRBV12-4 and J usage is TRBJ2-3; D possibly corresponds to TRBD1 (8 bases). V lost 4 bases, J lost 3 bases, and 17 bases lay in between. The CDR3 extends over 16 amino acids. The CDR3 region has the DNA TGTGCCAGCAGTTCGGGAGGACAGGGTTTAACAGATACGCAGTATTTT. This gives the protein CASSSGGQGLTDTQYF.

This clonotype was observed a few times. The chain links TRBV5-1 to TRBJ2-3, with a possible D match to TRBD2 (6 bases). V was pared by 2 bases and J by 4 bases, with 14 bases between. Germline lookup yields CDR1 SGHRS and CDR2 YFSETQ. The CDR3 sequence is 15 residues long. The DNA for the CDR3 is TGCGCCAGCAGCTTCGGGCAGGGAGGCCCAGATACGCAGTATTTT. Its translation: CASSFGQGGPDTQYF. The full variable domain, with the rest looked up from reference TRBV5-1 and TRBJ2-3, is KAGVTQTPRYLIKTRGQQVTLSCSPISGHRSVSWYQQTPGQGLQFLFEYFSETQRNKGNFPGRFSGRQFSNSRSEMNVSTLELGDSALYLCASSFGQGGPDTQYFGPGTRLTVL.

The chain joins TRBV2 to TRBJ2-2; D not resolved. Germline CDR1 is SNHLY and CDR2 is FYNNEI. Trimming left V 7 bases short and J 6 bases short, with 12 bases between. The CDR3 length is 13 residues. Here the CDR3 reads CASTLTRPGELFF. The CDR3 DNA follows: TGTGCCAGCACCCTTACACGTCCCGGGGAGCTGTTTTTT.

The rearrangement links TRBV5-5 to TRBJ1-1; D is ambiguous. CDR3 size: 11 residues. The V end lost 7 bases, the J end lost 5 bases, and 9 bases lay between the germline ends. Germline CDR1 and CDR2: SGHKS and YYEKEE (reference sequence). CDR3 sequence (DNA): TGTGCCAGCTTTCGCAGGACTGAAGCTTTCTTT. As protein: CASFRRTEAFF.

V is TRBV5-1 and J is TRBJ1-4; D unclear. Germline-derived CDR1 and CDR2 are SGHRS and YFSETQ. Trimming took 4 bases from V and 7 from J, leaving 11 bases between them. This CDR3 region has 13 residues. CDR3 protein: CASSPDHVEKLFF. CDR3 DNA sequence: TGCGCCAGCAGCCCCGATCACGTTGAAAAACTGTTTTTT.

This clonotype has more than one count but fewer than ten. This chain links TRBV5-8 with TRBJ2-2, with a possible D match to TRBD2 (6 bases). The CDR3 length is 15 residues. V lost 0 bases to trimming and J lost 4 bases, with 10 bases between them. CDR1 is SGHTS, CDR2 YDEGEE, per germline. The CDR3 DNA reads TGTGCCAGCAGCTTGGCCGAGGAGGGCACCGGGGAGCTGTTTTTT. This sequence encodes CASSLAEEGTGELFF.

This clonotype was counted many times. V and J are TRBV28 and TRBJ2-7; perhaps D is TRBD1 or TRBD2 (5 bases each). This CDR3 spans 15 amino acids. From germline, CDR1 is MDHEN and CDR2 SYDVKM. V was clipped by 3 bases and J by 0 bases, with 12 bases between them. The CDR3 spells CASSFAPGPSYEQYV. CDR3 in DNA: TGTGCCAGCAGTTTTGCGCCGGGACCCTCCTACGAGCAGTACGTC.

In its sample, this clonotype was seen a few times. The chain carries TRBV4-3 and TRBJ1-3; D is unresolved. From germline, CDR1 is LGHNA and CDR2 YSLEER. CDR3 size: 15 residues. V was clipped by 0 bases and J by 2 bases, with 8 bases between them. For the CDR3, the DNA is TGCGCCAGCAGCCAAGAGCGCCAGCCTGGAAACACCATATATTTT. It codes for CASSQERQPGNTIYF.

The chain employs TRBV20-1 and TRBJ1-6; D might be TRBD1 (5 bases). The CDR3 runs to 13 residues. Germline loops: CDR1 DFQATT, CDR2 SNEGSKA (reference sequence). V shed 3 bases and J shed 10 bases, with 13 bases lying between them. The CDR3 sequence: CSARARRDSPLHF. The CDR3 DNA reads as TGCAGTGCTAGGGCCCGCCGGGACTCACCCCTCCACTTT.

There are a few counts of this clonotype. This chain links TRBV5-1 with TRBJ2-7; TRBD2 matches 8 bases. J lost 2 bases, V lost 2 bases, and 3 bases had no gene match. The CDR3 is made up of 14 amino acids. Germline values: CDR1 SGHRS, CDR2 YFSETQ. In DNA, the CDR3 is TGCGCCAGCAGCTTAGGTAGCGGGGCCTACGAGCAGTACGTC. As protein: CASSLGSGAYEQYV.

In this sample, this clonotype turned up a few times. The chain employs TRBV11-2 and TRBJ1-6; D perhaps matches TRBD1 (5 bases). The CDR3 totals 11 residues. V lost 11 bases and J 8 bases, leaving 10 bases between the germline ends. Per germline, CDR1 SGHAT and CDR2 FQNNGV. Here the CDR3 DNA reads TGTGCCTCGGGGGGAGATTCACCCCTCCACTTT. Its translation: CASGGDSPLHF.

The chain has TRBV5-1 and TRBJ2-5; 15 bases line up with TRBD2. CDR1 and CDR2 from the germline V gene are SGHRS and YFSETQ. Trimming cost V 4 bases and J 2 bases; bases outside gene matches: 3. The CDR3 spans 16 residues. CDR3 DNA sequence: TGCGCCAGCAGCGGAGGGACTAGCGGGGGGCAAGAGACCCAGTACTTC. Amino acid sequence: CASSGGTSGGQETQYF.

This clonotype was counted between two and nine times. The CDR3 spells CSVDSGSNTEAFF. CDR3 DNA: TGCAGCGTTGACTCTGGTTCGAACACTGAAGCTTTCTTT. The rearrangement links TRBV29-1 to TRBJ1-1; D is unclear. CDR3 size: 13 residues. Trimming removed 3 bases at V and 1 base at J, with 9 bases between. Germline V gives CDR1 SQVTM, CDR2 ANQGSEA.

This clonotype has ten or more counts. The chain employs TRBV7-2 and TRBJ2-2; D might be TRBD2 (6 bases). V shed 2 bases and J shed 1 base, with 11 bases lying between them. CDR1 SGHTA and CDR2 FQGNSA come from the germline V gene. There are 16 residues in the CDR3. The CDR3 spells CASSLQSGGNTGELFF. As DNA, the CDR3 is TGTGCCAGCAGCTTACAGTCCGGGGGGAACACCGGGGAGCTGTTTTTT.